This paragraph covers one TCR beta chain sequence. Its antigen is currently unknown. The data stem from a study of T cell responses to AZD1222 COVID-19 vaccine. General study points: Reportedly, nearly half of unique spike TCRs recognized epitopes outside B.1.351/B.1.1.7 mutations. Possibly, clonal diversity was underestimated; donors were largely white British and included more females. Vaccine-associated CD4 TCRs spanned spike, dominant at 160-218 and 743-854. With two AZD1222 doses given, Spike-specific TCR breadth and depth both rose.

This CDR3 region has 13 residues. Between the trimmed V and J ends, which lost 4 bases and 5 bases, there was a span of 13 bases. Germline V gene data show CDR1 as SGDLS and CDR2 as YYNGEE. Method: immunoSEQ multiplex PCR; TCRdb's copy keeps in-frame clones and lacks some. The repertoire holds some 130,000 clones, with approximately 90% as singletons. This clonotype was obtained from an adult who received the AZD1222 COVID-19 vaccine. The starting material was peripheral blood, obtained 28 days after the second AZD1222 dose. The chain is built from TRBV9 and TRBJ2-7, with D perhaps being TRBD1 or TRBD2 (5 bases each). This CDR3 is CASSIRLGDEQYF. CDR3 sequence (DNA): TGTGCCAGCAGCATCCGATTGGGGGACGAGCAGTACTTC.